This TCR beta chain is drawn from a study of blood T cells in healthy people across ages. The authors ran a second PCR of about 7 to 11 cycles using a sample-barcoded 5' primer and a J-beta primer mix. TCRdb ran MiXCR on the 5' RACE reads and lists one entry per CDR3 protein. The profile shows over 450,000 distinct CDR3 sequences, less than 25% of them singletons. The CDR3 has 16 residues. Germline V gives CDR1 SGHKS, CDR2 YYEKEE (reference sequence). Unmatched junction bases numbered 6, after V lost 4 bases and J lost 1 base. The total RNA that was extracted per sample amounted to at least 5.5 micrograms. This same sample was also part of a study on T cells of mothers and their children. From that study: Related mother and child pairs showed slightly greater overlap (not significant) than unrelated pairs did.

The J gene is TRBJ2-4, the V gene TRBV5-5; 9 nucleotides agree with TRBD1. This sequence was found in a boy between 10 and 17 years old in good health. Sequencing was carried out using blood. The CDR3, as DNA: TGTGCCAGCAGCGATTGGGACAGGGTGGCCAAAAACATTCAGTACTTC. Translating gives CASSDWDRVAKNIQYF.